What follows are 16 T cell receptor beta chains derived from one specimen sequenced in a study of blood T cell repertoires in COVID-19. Repertoires were generated with immunoSEQ multiplex PCR, while TCRdb's copy carries only in-frame clones and drops some. The table records 55,000 to 75,000 clones, about 86% of them present only once. Sequencing was done on a sample of peripheral blood. The receptor set was obtained from a man in his forties or fifties with acute or convalescent COVID-19.

This chain connects TRBV19 to TRBJ2-2, with 14 bases that match TRBD2. Germline values: CDR1 LNHDA, CDR2 SQIVND (reference sequence). The trim removed 6 bases at V and 4 bases at J, leaving 7 bases unmatched. This CDR3 contains 17 residues. This CDR3 is CASSRAGLAGVTGELFF. The CDR3, as DNA: TGTGCCAGTAGCCGAGCGGGACTAGCGGGAGTCACCGGGGAGCTGTTTTTT. Full variable domain (rest looked up from reference TRBV19 and TRBJ2-2): DGGITQSPKYLFRKEGQNVTLSCEQNLNHDAMYWYRQDPGQGLRLIYYSQIVNDFQKGDIAEGYSVSREKKESFPLTVTSAQKNPTAFYLCASSRAGLAGVTGELFFGEGSRLTVL.

Here the CDR3 DNA reads TGTGCCAGCAGTGAACAGTTCTCTGGAAACACCATATATTTT. Its translation is CASSEQFSGNTIYF. V is TRBV2 and J is TRBJ1-3; D remains unclear. The V end was cut by 2 bases, the J end by 0 bases, with 5 bases between. Germline lookup yields CDR1 SNHLY and CDR2 FYNNEI. The CDR3 is made up of 14 amino acids.

The rearrangement joins TRBV29-1 to TRBJ2-1, with TRBD2 matching over 12 bases. The trim removed 5 bases at V and 3 bases at J, leaving 23 bases unmatched. Germline CDR1 and CDR2: SQVTM and ANQGSEA. This CDR3 region has 21 residues. This chain's CDR3 is CSVPEAVVLAGGPTYYNEQFF. The DNA of the CDR3 is TGCAGCGTTCCGGAGGCCGTGGTTCTAGCGGGAGGGCCGACTTACTACAATGAGCAGTTCTTC.

The chain recombines TRBV5-3 with TRBJ1-5; unclear D gene. TRBV5-3 is labeled an ORF, and its function is uncertain. The CDR3 is made up of 11 amino acids. Between the trimmed V and J ends, which lost 4 bases and 15 bases, there was a span of 14 bases. The CDR3 DNA sequence: TGTGCCAGAAGCCCATCTAAAAGTCCGCATTTT. Amino acids: CARSPSKSPHF.

This rearrangement joins TRBV5-5 to TRBJ1-3; perhaps TRBD1 as D (5 bases). Per germline, CDR1 SGHKS and CDR2 YYEKEE (reference sequence). V lost 4 bases and J 0 bases, leaving 11 bases between the germline ends. This CDR3 comprises 15 residues. The CDR3 nucleotides read TGTGCCAGCAGCGATACAGGTGCCTCTGGAAACACCATATATTTT. It codes for CASSDTGASGNTIYF.

The gene calls are TRBV19 and TRBJ2-3; D is uncertain. Germline assignment: CDR1 LNHDA and CDR2 SQIVND (reference sequence). The V and J ends lost 1 base and 2 bases respectively, with 10 bases between them. The CDR3 is made up of 15 amino acids. The CDR3 DNA follows: TGTGCCAGTAGTATAGCTGCCGAGGTCACAGATACGCAGTATTTT. Translated, it gives CASSIAAEVTDTQYF.

This clone was seen once. The rearrangement uses TRBV9 and TRBJ2-5; TRBD1 matches at 8 bases. V gave up 3 bases and J gave up 1 base; unmatched junction bases: 8. The CDR3 is 16 residues long. Germline lookup yields CDR1 SGDLS and CDR2 YYNGEE. CDR3 sequence (DNA): TGTGCCAGCAGCGCCTACGACAGGGGCGGCCAAGAGACCCAGTACTTC. It yields the protein CASSAYDRGGQETQYF.

This sequence joins TRBV5-1 and TRBJ1-5; 8 bases match TRBD1. V lost 3 bases and J lost 4; bases outside the gene matches: 6. Germline CDR1 is SGHRS and CDR2 is YFSETQ. This CDR3 is built from 15 residues. CDR3 in amino acids: CASSSGTGDNQPQHF. Written as DNA, the CDR3 is TGCGCCAGCAGCTCTGGGACAGGAGATAATCAGCCCCAGCATTTT.

This CDR3 is CASSPTGSYEQYF. CDR3 bases: TGTGCCAGCAGCCCAACAGGCTCTTACGAGCAGTACTTC. The chain uses TRBV4-2 and TRBJ2-7; TRBD1 might be the D (5 bases). Germline V gene sequence: CDR1 LGHNA, CDR2 YNFKEQ. There are 13 residues in the CDR3. The germline V and J ends were trimmed by 4 bases and 4 bases, with 11 bases remaining between them.

A note on this clone: Within the sample, other DNA sequences also encode this same CDR3. The chain uses TRBV11-3 and TRBJ1-1; 9 bases are shared with TRBD1. Germline V CDR1 and CDR2: SGHNT, YENEEA. This CDR3 spans 14 amino acids. V was pared by 1 base and J by 6 bases, with 3 bases of the junction left unmatched. CDR3 nucleotide sequence: TGTGCCAGCAGCTTAGGGGACAGGGTCGCTGAAGCTTTCTTT. Its protein is CASSLGDRVAEAFF.

The chain combines TRBV11-2 with TRBJ2-5, with a weak D call TRBD1 (5 bases). The V gene's germline CDR1 is SGHAT and CDR2 FQNNGV. V shed 6 bases and J shed 3 bases, with 14 bases lying between them. The CDR3 spans 14 residues. The DNA of the CDR3 is TGTGCCAGCAGTCCAGGGTTCTGGGAAGAGACCCAGTACTTC. As protein: CASSPGFWEETQYF.

The CDR3 is CASSYEDSSYEQYF. DNA for the CDR3: TGTGCCAGCAGTTACGAGGACAGCTCCTACGAGCAGTACTTC. The rearrangement uses TRBV6-2 or TRBV6-3 and TRBJ2-7; perhaps TRBD1 as D (6 bases). The CDR3 extends over 14 amino acids. The V gene lost 2 bases and the J gene lost 0 bases, with 8 bases spanning the gap. Germline values: CDR1 MNHEY, CDR2 SVGEGT.

The chain combines TRBV3-1 (or the pseudogene TRBV3-2) with TRBJ2-5; 15 bases agree with TRBD2. V shed 1 base, J shed 5 bases, and the junction held 2 bases outside the gene matches. The V gene's germline CDR1 is LGHDT and CDR2 YNNKEL (reference sequence). The CDR3 is 16 residues long. The CDR3 DNA follows: TGTGCCAGCAGCCAAGTAGGGACTAGCGGGGGGGAGACCCAGTACTTC. This translates into CASSQVGTSGGETQYF.

J is TRBJ1-1 and V is TRBV6-5; a weak D match, TRBD1 (6 bases). V lost 9 bases and J lost 2, with 10 bases in between. The CDR3 has 12 amino acids. CDR1 is MNHEY and CDR2 is SVGAGI in the germline V gene. DNA of the CDR3: TGTGCCAGTAAACAGGGAAACACTGAAGCTTTCTTT. Translation: CASKQGNTEAFF.

V and J are TRBV5-1 and TRBJ2-7, with D tentatively TRBD2 (5 bases). Trimming cost V 2 bases and J 5 bases, with 14 bases left between them. Germline values: CDR1 SGHRS, CDR2 YFSETQ. The CDR3 spans 14 residues. DNA of the CDR3: TGCGCCAGCAGCTTATCCGGTTCCGGGAACGAGCAGTACTTC. It is translated as CASSLSGSGNEQYF.

The chain uses TRBV5-1 and TRBJ2-2; a possible D gene is TRBD2 (5 bases). V was clipped by 6 bases and J by 4 bases, with 19 bases between them. The CDR3 sequence is 16 residues long. Looked up from germline, CDR1 is SGHRS and CDR2 is YFSETQ. The CDR3 reads CASTNVYRDSTGELFF. Here the CDR3 DNA reads TGCGCCAGCACCAATGTTTACCGGGATTCCACCGGGGAGCTGTTTTTT.